A single sample is the source of the 21 T cell receptor beta chains below, sequenced in a study of blood T cells in healthy people across ages. Alongside a J-beta primer mix, a sample-barcoded 5' primer served in a second PCR lasting about 7 to 12 cycles. Each CDR3 protein is one row after TCRdb ran MiXCR on the 5' RACE reads. The data contain 1 million to 1.2 million distinct CDR3 sequences, more than 30% of them singletons. The sample comprised blood. The receptors come from a man aged 18 to 30 in good health.

The chain employs TRBV6-1 and TRBJ1-6, with D uncertain. CDR1 MNHNS and CDR2 SASEGT come from the germline V gene. V gave up 7 bases and J gave up 8 bases, with 12 bases separating them. This CDR3 spans 13 amino acids. The DNA for the CDR3 is TGTGCCAGCACTAAAGGGTGGGATTCACCCCTCCACTTT. This sequence encodes CASTKGWDSPLHF.

This clonotype was found many times. CDR3 sequence (DNA): TGCGCCAGCAGCTTGGCCGGTCAGATGGACGAGCAGTACTTC. Translating it yields CASSLAGQMDEQYF. This sequence joins TRBV5-1 and TRBJ2-7; D is uncertain. The CDR3 contains 14 residues. Trimming took 0 bases from V and 5 from J, leaving 12 bases between them. Germline CDR1 reads SGHRS; CDR2 reads YFSETQ.

This clonotype turned up a few times. This sequence joins TRBV21-1 and TRBJ2-5; the D segment call TRBD2 is taken from the table without a DNA check. TRBV21-1 is designated a pseudogene. This CDR3 spans 16 amino acids. In nucleotides, the CDR3 is TGTGCCAGCAGCCTATCCTCCCTGGAAGGTTTGGAGACCCAGTACTTC. Its protein product is CASSLSSLEGLETQYF.

This chain connects TRBV20-1 to TRBJ2-5, with D tentatively TRBD1 or TRBD2 (5 bases each). This CDR3 spans 13 amino acids. Germline-derived CDR1 and CDR2 are DFQATT and SNEGSKA (reference sequence). V was clipped by 2 bases and J by 11 bases, with 18 bases between them. CDR3 residues: CSARPTGTNEQYF. CDR3 nucleotide sequence: TGCAGTGCTAGACCTACGGGGACCAATGAGCAGTACTTC.

The chain links TRBV4-2 to TRBJ1-2; D is ambiguous. The germline CDR1 and CDR2 sequences are LGHNA and YNFKEQ. This CDR3 is built from 16 residues. V gave up 0 bases and J gave up 2 bases, with 13 bases separating them. The CDR3 here is CASSQDSTRTNYGYTF. The CDR3 coding sequence is TGTGCCAGCAGCCAAGATTCAACACGGACCAACTATGGCTACACCTTC.

This clonotype showed up just a few times. The rearrangement joins TRBV28 to TRBJ2-1; D is unclear. This CDR3 comprises 12 residues. The germline gives CDR1 MDHEN, CDR2 SYDVKM. V was cut by 6 bases and J by 10 bases, with 13 bases left in between. CDR3 residues: CASSGLGQEQFF. DNA for the CDR3: TGTGCCAGCAGCGGCCTTGGGCAAGAGCAGTTCTTC.

This chain joins TRBV4-3 and TRBJ1-2; D gene ambiguous. The CDR3 sequence is 16 residues long. The germline V gene has CDR1 LGHNA and CDR2 YSLEER. V was cut by 0 bases and J by 1 base, with 12 bases left in between. This CDR3 is CASSQDSLEINYGYTF. The CDR3 DNA reads as TGCGCCAGCAGCCAAGATTCCCTGGAGATTAACTATGGCTACACCTTC.

The chain links TRBV7-9 to TRBJ1-4, with D hard to call. Between the trimmed V and J ends, which lost 5 bases and 6 bases, there was a span of 16 bases. This CDR3 has 15 amino acids. Germline CDR1 is SEHNR and CDR2 is FQNEAQ (reference sequence). The CDR3 nucleotides are TGTGCCAGCAGCCCGACGATGGTCCTGGATGAAAAACTGTTTTTT. It codes for CASSPTMVLDEKLFF.

The chain uses TRBV4-1 and TRBJ1-1; no reliable D call. Germline CDR1 MGHRA, CDR2 YSYEKL. CDR3 length: 14 amino acids. V was pared by 4 bases and J by 4 bases, with 13 bases between. The CDR3 DNA sequence: TGCGCCAGCAGCCCGAGTCCGGTACTCACTGAAGCTTTCTTT. This encodes CASSPSPVLTEAFF.

This clonotype was seen a single time. The rearrangement uses TRBV11-1 and TRBJ2-1; TRBD2 aligns across 11 bases. This CDR3 region has 18 residues. Per the germline V gene, CDR1 is SGHAT and CDR2 is FQDESV (reference sequence). The junction had 9 bases not matched to a gene; V was cut back by 5 bases and J by 0 bases. CDR3 region: CASSATLAGDSSYNEQFF. The CDR3 DNA sequence: TGTGCCAGCAGCGCTACACTAGCGGGGGACAGCTCCTACAATGAGCAGTTCTTC.

The genes are TRBV14 and TRBJ2-3; D unresolved. This CDR3 is 14 amino acids long. Germline-derived CDR1 and CDR2 are SGHDN and FVKESK. The V and J ends lost 4 bases and 2 bases respectively, with 10 bases between them. CDR3 bases: TGTGCCAGCAGCCCTTATTTATACACAGATACGCAGTATTTT. Protein sequence: CASSPYLYTDTQYF.

This clonotype has just a few counts. This chain connects TRBV4-1 to TRBJ1-2; 7 nucleotides align to TRBD1. The CDR3 contains 14 residues. With 4 bases clipped from V and 5 bases from J, the junction kept 7 bases outside the gene matches. Germline loops: CDR1 MGHRA, CDR2 YSYEKL. This CDR3 reads CASSPTGPSYGYTF. In DNA form, the CDR3 reads TGCGCCAGCAGCCCGACAGGGCCATCTTATGGCTACACCTTC.

This clonotype occurred a few times. V gene TRBV6-1 combines with J gene TRBJ1-2; tentatively, D is TRBD1 (5 bases). Per germline, CDR1 MNHNS and CDR2 SASEGT. V was cut by 9 bases and J by 6 bases, with 17 bases left in between. The CDR3 length is 13 residues. The DNA for the CDR3 is TGTGCCAGTACCAGGACGGCCAGGGATGGCTACACCTTC. Residues: CASTRTARDGYTF.

The V gene is TRBV28, the J gene TRBJ2-2, with 10 nucleotides matching TRBD1. Germline CDR1 MDHEN, CDR2 SYDVKM. The J segment lost 7 bases and the V segment lost 1 base, leaving 3 bases of the junction unmatched. CDR3 size: 15 residues. The CDR3 loop is CASSLLGQGIGELFF. In DNA form, the CDR3 reads TGTGCCAGCAGTTTATTGGGACAGGGGATCGGGGAGCTGTTTTTT.

The CDR3, as DNA: TGCAGTGCTACCCAGGACAGGGTCGGGCATAATTCACCCCTCCACTTT. Its translation: CSATQDRVGHNSPLHF. V gene TRBV20-1 combines with J gene TRBJ1-6, with 8 bases matching TRBD1. Germline V CDR1 and CDR2: DFQATT, SNEGSKA (reference sequence). The CDR3 runs 16 residues. J was trimmed by 5 bases and V by 4 bases; bases with no gene match: 10.

This clonotype was detected a few times. V and J are TRBV2 and TRBJ2-1; 12 bases agree with TRBD2. From germline, CDR1 is SNHLY and CDR2 FYNNEI. After removal of 5 bases from V and 10 bases from J, the junction contained 6 bases not matched to a gene. This CDR3 has 14 residues. In DNA, the CDR3 is TGTGCCAGCAGTTCCCGGACTAGCGGGGCAGAGCAGTTCTTC. Protein sequence: CASSSRTSGAEQFF.

This chain uses TRBV4-3 with TRBJ2-7; 12 bases line up with TRBD2. Germline lookup yields CDR1 LGHNA and CDR2 YSLEER. V lost 2 bases to trimming and J lost 7 bases; unmatched junction nucleotides: 9. The CDR3 has 16 residues. For the CDR3, the DNA is TGCGCCAGCAGCCAACAACTAGCGGGGGGAGGTGCTGAGCAGTACTTC. It translates to CASSQQLAGGGAEQYF.

V usage is TRBV7-9 and J usage is TRBJ2-3; 7 bases line up with TRBD2. Unmatched junction bases numbered 12, after V lost 5 bases and J lost 4 bases. The germline V gene encodes CDR1 SEHNR and CDR2 FQNEAQ (reference sequence). The CDR3 is made up of 16 amino acids. The CDR3 protein is CASSPLRGGSADTQYF. For the CDR3, the DNA is TGTGCCAGCAGCCCACTACGGGGAGGGTCGGCAGATACGCAGTATTTT.

Only a few counts were recorded for this clonotype. The rearrangement links TRBV28 to TRBJ2-2; TRBD1 agrees at 7 bases. J gave up 6 bases and V 11 bases, and 15 bases lay outside the gene matches. Germline V gives CDR1 MDHEN, CDR2 SYDVKM. The CDR3 sequence is 15 residues long. For the CDR3, the DNA is TGTGCCGGAGGAAGGGGGCGGCTTTTGTCCGGGGAGCTGTTTTTT. Residues: CAGGRGRLLSGELFF.

The rearrangement links TRBV25-1 to TRBJ1-4; tentatively, D is TRBD1 (6 bases). The length of the CDR3 is 18 residues. In germline, CDR1 is MGHDK, CDR2 SYGVNS. V was shortened by 5 bases and J by 0 bases, with 19 bases between the two germline ends. The chain's CDR3 is CASSTDKGGLTTNEKLFF. In nucleotides, the CDR3 is TGTGCCAGCAGTACTGACAAGGGGGGCCTTACAACTAATGAAAAACTGTTTTTT. The entire variable domain, with the rest obtained from reference TRBV25-1 and TRBJ1-4, is as follows: EADIYQTPRYLVIGTGKKITLECSQTMGHDKMYWYQQDPGMELHLIHYSYGVNSTEKGDLSSESTVSRIRTEHFPLTLESARPSHTSQYLCASSTDKGGLTTNEKLFFGSGTQLSVL.

The chain recombines TRBV5-1 with TRBJ1-1; TRBD1 might be the D (5 bases). V lost 3 bases to trimming and J lost 0 bases, with 9 bases between them. The CDR3 is made up of 14 amino acids. Germline V lookup: CDR1 SGHRS, CDR2 YFSETQ. As DNA, the CDR3 is TGCGCCAGCAGCTCGACAGAAATGAACACTGAAGCTTTCTTT. Its translation is CASSSTEMNTEAFF.